The present TCR beta chain was sequenced within a study of CD8+ T cells in alopecia areata. Following extraction, RNA underwent reverse transcription to cDNA, which served as the sequencing template. Method: immunoSEQ multiplex PCR; TCRdb's copy keeps in-frame clones and lacks some. The sample comprises about 70,000 clones, more than 40% of which are singletons, and 17% rests with the top ten. The CDR3 runs to 14 residues. CDR1 is SQVTM and CDR2 is ANQGSEA in the germline V gene. Specimen: CD8+ T cells sorted from blood, collected at week 0. The chain links TRBV29-1 to TRBJ2-4, with D unclear. The TCR comes from a human donor with alopecia areata. CDR3 bases: TGCAGTGTCCCAGTAAACTTAGCCAAAAACATTCAGTACTTC. It specifies CSVPVNLAKNIQYF. Looking up the rest from reference TRBV29-1 and TRBJ2-4 gives the full variable domain: SAVISQKPSRDICQRGTSLTIQCQVDSQVTMMFWYRQQPGQSLTLIATANQGSEATYESGFVIDKFPISRPNLTFSTLTVSNMSPEDSSIYLCSVPVNLAKNIQYFGAGTRLSVL.